Presented here are 8 T cell receptor beta chains from one specimen sequenced in a study of identical twins listed by TCRdb under 2016. To prepare the library, 5' RACE was applied. Instrument used: Illumina HiSeq 2000. TCRdb reanalyzed the raw reads on its own, using fastp at Q25 for trimming and MiXCR for clone calling, and kept in-frame beta chains. One record per CDR3 amino acid sequence lists the most common genes and DNA. Within this sample are about 890,000 distinct CDR3 sequences, with roughly an eighth of them counted one time only. Clones ranked in the top ten supply 1.5% to 2% of the sample. A further study also used this sample, focusing on yellow fever vaccine responses in identical twins.

The sample was PBMCs. The receptor set was obtained from a woman under 30 in good health.

The sample holds a few counts of this clonotype. V and J are TRBV20-1 and TRBJ1-1; D is undetermined. CDR1 DFQATT and CDR2 SNEGSKA come from the germline V gene (reference sequence). Trimming left V 5 bases short and J 11 bases short, with 15 bases between. The CDR3 sequence is 11 residues long. The CDR3 coding sequence is TGCAGTGCTTCAAGGACGGGTTTGGCTTTCTTT. Its protein is CSASRTGLAFF.

This clonotype was counted between two and nine times. This chain uses TRBV12-5 with TRBJ1-2; TRBD1 is a possible D gene (6 bases). CDR3 size: 13 residues. With 5 bases removed from V and 8 bases from J, the gap between germline ends came to 15 bases. The V gene's germline CDR1 is LGHNT and CDR2 FRNRAP. The CDR3: CASGRTGTLGYTF. The CDR3, as DNA: TGTGCTAGTGGTCGAACCGGGACACTCGGCTACACCTTC. Variable domain in full (rest from reference TRBV12-5 and TRBJ1-2): DARVTQTPRHKVTEMGQEVTMRCQPILGHNTVFWYRQTMMQGLELLAYFRNRAPLDDSGMPKDRFSAEMPDATLATLKIQPSEPRDSAVYFCASGRTGTLGYTFGSGTRLTVV.

The chain joins TRBV19 to TRBJ2-5; TRBD1 is a possible D gene (6 bases). V was cut by 6 bases and J by 2 bases, with 10 bases left in between. The V gene's germline CDR1 is LNHDA and CDR2 SQIVND (reference sequence). The CDR3 runs 13 residues. CDR3 nucleotide sequence: TGTGCCAGTAGACACAGGGTTCAAGAGACCCAGTACTTC. It yields the protein CASRHRVQETQYF.

The table lists this clonotype with a few counts. The CDR3 DNA follows: TGTGCCAGCAGCACTAACCCGTATACGCAGTATTTT. Its protein product is CASSTNPYTQYF. This chain connects TRBV11-2 to TRBJ2-3; no definite D call. Germline V CDR1 and CDR2: SGHAT, FQNNGV. The CDR3 extends over 12 amino acids. V shed 5 bases and J shed 7 bases, with 10 bases lying between them. The full variable domain, in which reference TRBV11-2 and TRBJ2-3 provide the parts outside the CDR3, is EAGVAQSPRYKIIEKRQSVAFWCNPISGHATLYWYQQILGQGPKLLIQFQNNGVVDDSQLPKDRFSAERLKGVDSTLKIQPAKLEDSAVYLCASSTNPYTQYFGPGTRLTVL.

This clonotype was counted a few times. The chain links TRBV7-9 to TRBJ2-3; 7 bases agree with TRBD1. The trim removed 1 base at V and 4 bases at J, leaving 8 bases unmatched. CDR3 length equals 16 residues. Germline lookup yields CDR1 SEHNR and CDR2 FQNEAQ (reference sequence). The CDR3 DNA reads as TGTGCCAGCAGCTTAGGGCATAGGGGGCCGGCAGATACGCAGTATTTT. Translating it yields CASSLGHRGPADTQYF. The full variable domain, completed using reference TRBV7-9 and TRBJ2-3, is DTGVSQNPRHKITKRGQNVTFRCDPISEHNRLYWYRQTLGQGPEFLTYFQNEAQLEKSRLLSDRFSAERPKGSFSTLEIQRTEQGDSAMYLCASSLGHRGPADTQYFGPGTRLTVL.

This clonotype was recorded a few times. This sequence joins TRBV29-1 and TRBJ2-1, with D tentatively TRBD2 (6 bases). Deletions cut 0 bases from V and 6 bases from J, with 18 bases between. Germline V gene data show CDR1 as SQVTM and CDR2 as ANQGSEA. This CDR3 region has 16 residues. CDR3 residues: CSVEDRGTPLRNEQFF. CDR3 nucleotide sequence: TGCAGCGTTGAAGACCGCGGGACCCCCCTTCGCAATGAGCAGTTCTTC.

The CDR3 DNA reads as TGCGCCAGCAGCCAGGGACTAGCGGGAGATCTCAATGAGCAGTTCTTC. It encodes CASSQGLAGDLNEQFF. This chain connects TRBV5-1 to TRBJ2-1, with 14 bases identical to TRBD2. This CDR3 contains 16 residues. V trimming: 4 bases; J trimming: 6 bases; junction bases outside the gene matches: 6. Germline V gives CDR1 SGHRS, CDR2 YFSETQ.

The table lists this clonotype with a few counts. V gene TRBV20-1 combines with J gene TRBJ1-6, with a weak D call TRBD1 (6 bases). V lost 5 bases, J lost 9 bases, and 17 bases lay in between. The CDR3 length is 14 residues. Germline V gene sequence: CDR1 DFQATT, CDR2 SNEGSKA (reference sequence). CDR3 sequence reads: CSAGGNRAVSPLHF. CDR3 nucleotides: TGCAGTGCTGGTGGGAACAGGGCGGTTTCACCCCTCCACTTT.